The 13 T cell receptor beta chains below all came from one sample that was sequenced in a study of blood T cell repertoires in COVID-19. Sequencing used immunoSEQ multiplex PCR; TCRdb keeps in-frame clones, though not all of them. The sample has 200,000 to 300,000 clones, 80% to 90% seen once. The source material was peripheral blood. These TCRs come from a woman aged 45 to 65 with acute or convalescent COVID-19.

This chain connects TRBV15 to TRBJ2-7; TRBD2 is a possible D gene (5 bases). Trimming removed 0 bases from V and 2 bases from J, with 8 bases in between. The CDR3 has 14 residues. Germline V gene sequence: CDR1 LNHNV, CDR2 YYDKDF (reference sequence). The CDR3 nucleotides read TGTGCCACCAGCAGAGACGGGAACCCCTACGAGCAGTACTTC. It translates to CATSRDGNPYEQYF. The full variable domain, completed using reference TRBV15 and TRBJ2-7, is DAMVIQNPRYQVTQFGKPVTLSCSQTLNHNVMYWYQQKSSQAPKLLFHYYDKDFNNEADTPDNFQSRRPNTSFCFLDIRSPGLGDTAMYLCATSRDGNPYEQYFGPGTRLTVT.

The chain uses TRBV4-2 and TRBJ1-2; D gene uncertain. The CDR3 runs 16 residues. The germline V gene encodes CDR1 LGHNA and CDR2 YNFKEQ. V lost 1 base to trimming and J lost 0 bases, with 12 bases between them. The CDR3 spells CASSQVLHGANYGYTF. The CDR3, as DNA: TGTGCCAGCAGCCAAGTACTTCATGGAGCTAACTATGGCTACACCTTC.

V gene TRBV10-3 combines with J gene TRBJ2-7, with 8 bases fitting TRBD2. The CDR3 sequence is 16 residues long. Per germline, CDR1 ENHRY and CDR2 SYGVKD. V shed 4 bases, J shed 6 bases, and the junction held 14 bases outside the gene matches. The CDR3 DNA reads TGTGCCATCAGTGCCTCGACGGCGGGAGGTCAATCCGAGCAGTACTTC. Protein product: CAISASTAGGQSEQYF.

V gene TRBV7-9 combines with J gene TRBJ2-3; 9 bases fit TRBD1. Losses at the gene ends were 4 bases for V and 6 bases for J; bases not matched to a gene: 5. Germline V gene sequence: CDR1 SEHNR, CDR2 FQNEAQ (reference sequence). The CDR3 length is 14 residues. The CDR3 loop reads CASSWGQGKDTQYF. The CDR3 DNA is TGTGCCAGCAGCTGGGGACAGGGCAAGGATACGCAGTATTTT. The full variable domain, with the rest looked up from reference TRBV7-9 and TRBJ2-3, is DTGVSQNPRHKITKRGQNVTFRCDPISEHNRLYWYRQTLGQGPEFLTYFQNEAQLEKSRLLSDRFSAERPKGSFSTLEIQRTEQGDSAMYLCASSWGQGKDTQYFGPGTRLTVL.

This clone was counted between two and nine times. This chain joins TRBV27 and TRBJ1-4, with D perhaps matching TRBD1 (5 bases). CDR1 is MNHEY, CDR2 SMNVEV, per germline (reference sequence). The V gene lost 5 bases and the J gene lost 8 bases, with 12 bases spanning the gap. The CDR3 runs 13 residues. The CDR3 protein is CASSRQGEEKLFF. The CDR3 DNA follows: TGTGCCAGCAGTCGGCAGGGCGAAGAAAAACTGTTTTTT.

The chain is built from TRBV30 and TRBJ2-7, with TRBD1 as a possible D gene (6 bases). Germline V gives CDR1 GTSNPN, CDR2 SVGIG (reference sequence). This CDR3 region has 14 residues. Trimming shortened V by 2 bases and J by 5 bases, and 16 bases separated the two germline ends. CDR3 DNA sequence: TGTGCCTGGAGTATTTATACAGGGTCCCACGAGCAGTACTTC. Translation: CAWSIYTGSHEQYF.

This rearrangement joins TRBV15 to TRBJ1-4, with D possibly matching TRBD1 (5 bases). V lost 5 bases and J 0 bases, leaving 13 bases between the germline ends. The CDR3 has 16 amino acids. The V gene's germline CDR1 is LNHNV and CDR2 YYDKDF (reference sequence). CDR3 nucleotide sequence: TGTGCCACCAGCTTACGTTGGGGGGCAACTAATGAAAAACTGTTTTTT. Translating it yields CATSLRWGATNEKLFF.

This CDR3 is CASSSRANTEAFF. The CDR3 DNA reads TGTGCCAGTAGTAGCCGAGCGAACACTGAAGCTTTCTTT. The chain recombines TRBV19 with TRBJ1-1, with D uncertain. The length of the CDR3 is 13 residues. Germline V CDR1 and CDR2: LNHDA, SQIVND (reference sequence). V lost 4 bases and J 1 base, leaving 7 bases between the germline ends.

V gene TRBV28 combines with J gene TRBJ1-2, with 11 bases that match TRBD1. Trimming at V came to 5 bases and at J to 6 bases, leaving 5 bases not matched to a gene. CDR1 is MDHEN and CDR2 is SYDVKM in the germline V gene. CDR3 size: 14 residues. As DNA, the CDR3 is TGTGCCAGCAGTCCCGGGACAGGGGGAAATGGCTACACCTTC. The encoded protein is CASSPGTGGNGYTF.

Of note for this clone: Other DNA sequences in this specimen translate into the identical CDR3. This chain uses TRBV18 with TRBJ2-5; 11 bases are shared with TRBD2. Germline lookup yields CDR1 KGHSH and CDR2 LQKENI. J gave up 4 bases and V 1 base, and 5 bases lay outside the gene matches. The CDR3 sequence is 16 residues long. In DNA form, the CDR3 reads TGTGCCAGCTCACCACTAGCGGGAGGGCCGGGAGAGACCCAGTACTTC. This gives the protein CASSPLAGGPGETQYF. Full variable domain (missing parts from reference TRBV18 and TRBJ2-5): NAGVMQNPRHLVRRRGQEARLRCSPMKGHSHVYWYRQLPEEGLKFMVYLQKENIIDESGMPKERFSAEFPKEGPSILRIQQVVRGDSAAYFCASSPLAGGPGETQYFGPGTRLLVL.

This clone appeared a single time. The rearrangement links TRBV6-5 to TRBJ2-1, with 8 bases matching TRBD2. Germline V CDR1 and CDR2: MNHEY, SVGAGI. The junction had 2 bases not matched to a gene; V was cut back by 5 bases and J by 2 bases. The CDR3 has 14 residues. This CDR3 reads CASSTSGTYNEQFF. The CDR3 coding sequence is TGTGCCAGCAGTACTAGCGGAACCTACAATGAGCAGTTCTTC.

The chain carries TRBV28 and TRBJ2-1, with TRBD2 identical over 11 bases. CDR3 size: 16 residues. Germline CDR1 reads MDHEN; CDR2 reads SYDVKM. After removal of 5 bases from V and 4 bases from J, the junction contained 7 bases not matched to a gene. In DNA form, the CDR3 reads TGTGCCAGCAGTCCGCAGACTAGCGGGAAATACAATGAGCAGTTCTTC. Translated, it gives CASSPQTSGKYNEQFF.

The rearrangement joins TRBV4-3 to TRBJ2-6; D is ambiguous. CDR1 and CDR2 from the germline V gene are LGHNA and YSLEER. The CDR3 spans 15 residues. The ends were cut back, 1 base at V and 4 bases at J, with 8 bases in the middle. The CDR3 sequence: CASSQGPSGANVLTF. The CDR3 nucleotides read TGCGCCAGCAGCCAAGGGCCCTCGGGGGCCAACGTCCTGACTTTC.